This is a list of T cell receptor beta chains from one sample in a study of blood T cell repertoires in COVID-19. The repertoire was sequenced with immunoSEQ multiplex PCR; TCRdb's copy has only in-frame clones and lacks some. The table has about 70,000 clones, around 85% seen once. Sequenced material: peripheral blood. These receptors were obtained from a human donor in a cohort sampled during active COVID-19. CDR3s include the opening cysteine and the closing phenylalanine or tryptophan. D genes are given only for firm matches. The size of a clone is reported for some rows only, either as once, few or many, or as a class for expanded clones.

abundance	d_gene	v_gene	j_gene	CDR3nt	CDR3aa
NA	NA	TRBV7-8	TRBJ2-3	TGTGCCAGCAGCGTCTCCCGGGACTTTTTTTATACGCAGTATTTT	CASSVSRDFFYTQYF
NA	NA	TRBV5-4	TRBJ1-2	TGTGCCAGCAGCTTCCACCAACTGCAGGGTAATGGCTACACCTTC	CASSFHQLQGNGYTF
NA	NA	TRBV14	TRBJ1-2	TGTGCCAGCAGCCTTCGGGGTTTGGACTATGGCTACACCTTC	CASSLRGLDYGYTF
NA	TRBD2	TRBV7-7	TRBJ2-5	TGTGCCAGCAGCTTACGCTCTAGCGGAGAGACCCAGTACTTC	CASSLRSSGETQYF
few	TRBD1	TRBV7-9	TRBJ2-2	TGTGCCAGCAGCCCCCGGCAGGGGGCATCCCTGGGGGGCACCGGGGAGCTGTTTTTT	CASSPRQGASLGGTGELFF
NA	NA	TRBV7-9	TRBJ2-1	TGTGCCAGCAGTGTGGCTAGTTTAAGAAATGAGCAGTTCTTC	CASSVASLRNEQFF
NA	TRBD1	TRBV7-9	TRBJ2-5	TGTGCCAGCAGCTCTTCGGACAGGGCCCAAGAGACCCAGTACTTC	CASSSSDRAQETQYF
NA	TRBD1	TRBV15	TRBJ2-1	TGTGCCACCAGCAGAGGACGACAGGGGGCTATGAATGAGCAGTTCTTC	CATSRGRQGAMNEQFF
NA	TRBD1	TRBV5-4	TRBJ2-2	TGTGCCAGCAGCTCCTGGGACAGGGCCACCGGGGAGCTGTTTTTT	CASSSWDRATGELFF
NA	TRBD1	TRBV28	TRBJ2-6	TGTGCCAGCAGTGGGACAGCAGGGGCCAACGTCCTGACTTTC	CASSGTAGANVLTF
few	TRBD1	TRBV5-4	TRBJ1-3	TGTGCCAGCAGCCTCGACAGGGGGGCTGGAAACACCATATATTTT	CASSLDRGAGNTIYF
once	TRBD1	TRBV15	TRBJ2-2	TGTGCCACCAGCAGAGGAGGGACAGGGCCCACCGGGGAGCTGTTTTTT	CATSRGGTGPTGELFF
NA	NA	TRBV21-1	TRBJ1-1	TGTGCCAGCAGCAAAGTTCCCACAGATTTGGACACTGAAGCTTTCTTT	CASSKVPTDLDTEAFF
NA	NA	TRBV27	TRBJ2-7	TGTGCCAGCATGCGGGCGGGAGAGCAGTACTTC	CASMRAGEQYF
NA	NA	TRBV9	TRBJ2-1	TGTGCCAGCAGCACTTCCCCAAGGACAGACGTCTACAATGAGCAGTTCTTC	CASSTSPRTDVYNEQFF
NA	NA	TRBV11-3	TRBJ1-1	TGTGCCAGCAGCTTAGGATTTACCGGTGAAGCTTTCTTT	CASSLGFTGEAFF
NA	TRBD1	TRBV7-2	TRBJ1-6	TGTGCCAGCAGCTTTGGGACAGGGGTTTATTCACCCCTCCACTTT	CASSFGTGVYSPLHF
NA	NA	TRBV5-1	TRBJ2-3	TGCGCCAGCACGACGGAGGACCTCTACACAGATACGCAGTATTTT	CASTTEDLYTDTQYF
NA	TRBD2	TRBV11-2	TRBJ2-3	TGTGCCAGCAGCCACGTACTAGCGGGGGGCGGGACAGATACGCAGTATTTT	CASSHVLAGGGTDTQYF
NA	NA	TRBV29-1	TRBJ1-1	TGCAGCGTAAAGACGGGTCAAGCTTTCTTT	CSVKTGQAFF
NA	NA	TRBV19	TRBJ1-5	TGTGCCAGTAGTATAGATCTAGACAGGCCATCTCAGCATTTT	CASSIDLDRPSQHF
NA	NA	TRBV19	TRBJ1-1	TGTGCCAGCTCCCAGGGGAACGTGCTCTTT	CASSQGNVLF
NA	TRBD2	TRBV7-2	TRBJ2-5	TGTGCCAGCAGCAAAACTAGCGGGGTAGGAGAGACCCAGTACTTC	CASSKTSGVGETQYF
once	NA	TRBV28	TRBJ1-6	TGTGCCAGCAGTTTCTCTAACAGGGTTTGGGCCCTCCACTTT	CASSFSNRVWALHF
NA	NA	TRBV5-1	TRBJ1-2	TGCGCCAGCAGCTTGGGCGCGGTCTATGGCTACACCTTC	CASSLGAVYGYTF
NA	TRBD1	TRBV12-5	TRBJ2-2	TGTGCTAGTGGTTTGGTACTGGGACAGGGGGCGGAGGAGCTGTTTTTT	CASGLVLGQGAEELFF
NA	TRBD2	TRBV13	TRBJ2-1	TGTGCCAGCAGCTTGGACCGACTAGCGGGGGGCTACAATGAGCAGTTCTTC	CASSLDRLAGGYNEQFF
NA	NA	TRBV9	TRBJ2-3	TGTGCCAGCAGCCCCCAGGGGAGCGGGGCAGATACGCAGTATTTT	CASSPQGSGADTQYF
NA	NA	TRBV18	TRBJ1-5	TGTGCCAGCTCACCGGGGAGGGGCAATCAGCCCCAGCATTTT	CASSPGRGNQPQHF
NA	TRBD1	TRBV5-1	TRBJ1-2	TGCGCCAGCAGCGGGGGGACAGGCCGGCCTAACTATGGCTACACCTTC	CASSGGTGRPNYGYTF
NA	NA	TRBV27	TRBJ1-2	TGTGCCAGCAGTCCTTGGAGCCTCGACCCCTTGGAAAACTATGGCTACACCTTC	CASSPWSLDPLENYGYTF
NA	TRBD1	TRBV27	TRBJ1-2	TGTGCCAGCAGCCTAGGGAGCAGGGGGGCTGGCTACACCTTC	CASSLGSRGAGYTF
NA	NA	TRBV11-1	TRBJ2-1	TGTGCCAGCAGCTTATGGTCCGGGGCCTACAATGAGCAGTTCTTC	CASSLWSGAYNEQFF
NA	TRBD1	TRBV7-2	TRBJ1-1	TGTGCCAGCAGCTTAGGCCCAGGGGGTGGCACTGAAGCTTTCTTT	CASSLGPGGGTEAFF
NA	TRBD2	TRBV7-9	TRBJ2-7	TGTGCCAGCAGCGCAGGACTAGCGGGGGGCTACGAGCAGTACTTC	CASSAGLAGGYEQYF
NA	NA	TRBV25-1	TRBJ2-2	TGTGCCAGCAGCTGGCGTAATACGACACTGAACACCGGGGAGCTGTTTTTT	CASSWRNTTLNTGELFF
NA	NA	TRBV6-6	TRBJ2-1	TGTGCCAGCACCCACCGGGACTCCCACAATGAGCAGTTCTTC	CASTHRDSHNEQFF
NA	TRBD1	TRBV2	TRBJ1-2	TGTGCCAGCGGACTGGACAGGGACTATGGCTACACCTTC	CASGLDRDYGYTF
NA	TRBD2	TRBV30	TRBJ2-1	TGTGCCTGGAGTCGCGGGGGGGCATCCTACAATGAGCAGTTCTTC	CAWSRGGASYNEQFF
NA	TRBD1	TRBV19	TRBJ2-7	TGTGCCAGTAGTATAAGGCGGAGTCGTCCAAACCTGGGACAGGGGACGACCTACGAGCAGTACTTC	CASSIRRSRPNLGQGTTYEQYF
NA	TRBD1	TRBV4-1	TRBJ1-3	TGCGCCAGCAGCCATCCACAGGGGCCGCTGGGAAACACCATATATTTT	CASSHPQGPLGNTIYF
once	NA	TRBV24-1	TRBJ1-1	TGTGCCACCAGGACGGATGACTACACTGAAGCTTTCTTT	CATRTDDYTEAFF
NA	TRBD1	TRBV7-9	TRBJ1-2	TGTGCCAGCAGCAGGGACAGCTATGGCTACACCTTC	CASSRDSYGYTF
NA	NA	TRBV29-1	TRBJ2-1	TGCAGCGGGTTAGAGTCTATGCCCTACAATGAGCAGTTCTTC	CSGLESMPYNEQFF
once	TRBD2	TRBV6-2/TRBV6-3	TRBJ2-7	TGTGCCAGCAGTTACGAGGCGCGGGAGTTCGAGCAGTACTTC	CASSYEAREFEQYF
NA	NA	TRBV3-1/TRBV3-2	TRBJ2-3	TGTGCCAGCAGCCAAGGACTGGGTCGGAGAACAGATACGCAGTATTTT	CASSQGLGRRTDTQYF
NA	NA	TRBV7-2	TRBJ2-2	TGTGCCAGCAGTCAAAGGGCGGGGAGCGCCGGGGAGCTGTTTTTT	CASSQRAGSAGELFF
NA	TRBD1	TRBV5-1	TRBJ1-4	TGCGCCAGCAGCCCAACAGGGGGATCTAATGAAAAACTGTTTTTT	CASSPTGGSNEKLFF